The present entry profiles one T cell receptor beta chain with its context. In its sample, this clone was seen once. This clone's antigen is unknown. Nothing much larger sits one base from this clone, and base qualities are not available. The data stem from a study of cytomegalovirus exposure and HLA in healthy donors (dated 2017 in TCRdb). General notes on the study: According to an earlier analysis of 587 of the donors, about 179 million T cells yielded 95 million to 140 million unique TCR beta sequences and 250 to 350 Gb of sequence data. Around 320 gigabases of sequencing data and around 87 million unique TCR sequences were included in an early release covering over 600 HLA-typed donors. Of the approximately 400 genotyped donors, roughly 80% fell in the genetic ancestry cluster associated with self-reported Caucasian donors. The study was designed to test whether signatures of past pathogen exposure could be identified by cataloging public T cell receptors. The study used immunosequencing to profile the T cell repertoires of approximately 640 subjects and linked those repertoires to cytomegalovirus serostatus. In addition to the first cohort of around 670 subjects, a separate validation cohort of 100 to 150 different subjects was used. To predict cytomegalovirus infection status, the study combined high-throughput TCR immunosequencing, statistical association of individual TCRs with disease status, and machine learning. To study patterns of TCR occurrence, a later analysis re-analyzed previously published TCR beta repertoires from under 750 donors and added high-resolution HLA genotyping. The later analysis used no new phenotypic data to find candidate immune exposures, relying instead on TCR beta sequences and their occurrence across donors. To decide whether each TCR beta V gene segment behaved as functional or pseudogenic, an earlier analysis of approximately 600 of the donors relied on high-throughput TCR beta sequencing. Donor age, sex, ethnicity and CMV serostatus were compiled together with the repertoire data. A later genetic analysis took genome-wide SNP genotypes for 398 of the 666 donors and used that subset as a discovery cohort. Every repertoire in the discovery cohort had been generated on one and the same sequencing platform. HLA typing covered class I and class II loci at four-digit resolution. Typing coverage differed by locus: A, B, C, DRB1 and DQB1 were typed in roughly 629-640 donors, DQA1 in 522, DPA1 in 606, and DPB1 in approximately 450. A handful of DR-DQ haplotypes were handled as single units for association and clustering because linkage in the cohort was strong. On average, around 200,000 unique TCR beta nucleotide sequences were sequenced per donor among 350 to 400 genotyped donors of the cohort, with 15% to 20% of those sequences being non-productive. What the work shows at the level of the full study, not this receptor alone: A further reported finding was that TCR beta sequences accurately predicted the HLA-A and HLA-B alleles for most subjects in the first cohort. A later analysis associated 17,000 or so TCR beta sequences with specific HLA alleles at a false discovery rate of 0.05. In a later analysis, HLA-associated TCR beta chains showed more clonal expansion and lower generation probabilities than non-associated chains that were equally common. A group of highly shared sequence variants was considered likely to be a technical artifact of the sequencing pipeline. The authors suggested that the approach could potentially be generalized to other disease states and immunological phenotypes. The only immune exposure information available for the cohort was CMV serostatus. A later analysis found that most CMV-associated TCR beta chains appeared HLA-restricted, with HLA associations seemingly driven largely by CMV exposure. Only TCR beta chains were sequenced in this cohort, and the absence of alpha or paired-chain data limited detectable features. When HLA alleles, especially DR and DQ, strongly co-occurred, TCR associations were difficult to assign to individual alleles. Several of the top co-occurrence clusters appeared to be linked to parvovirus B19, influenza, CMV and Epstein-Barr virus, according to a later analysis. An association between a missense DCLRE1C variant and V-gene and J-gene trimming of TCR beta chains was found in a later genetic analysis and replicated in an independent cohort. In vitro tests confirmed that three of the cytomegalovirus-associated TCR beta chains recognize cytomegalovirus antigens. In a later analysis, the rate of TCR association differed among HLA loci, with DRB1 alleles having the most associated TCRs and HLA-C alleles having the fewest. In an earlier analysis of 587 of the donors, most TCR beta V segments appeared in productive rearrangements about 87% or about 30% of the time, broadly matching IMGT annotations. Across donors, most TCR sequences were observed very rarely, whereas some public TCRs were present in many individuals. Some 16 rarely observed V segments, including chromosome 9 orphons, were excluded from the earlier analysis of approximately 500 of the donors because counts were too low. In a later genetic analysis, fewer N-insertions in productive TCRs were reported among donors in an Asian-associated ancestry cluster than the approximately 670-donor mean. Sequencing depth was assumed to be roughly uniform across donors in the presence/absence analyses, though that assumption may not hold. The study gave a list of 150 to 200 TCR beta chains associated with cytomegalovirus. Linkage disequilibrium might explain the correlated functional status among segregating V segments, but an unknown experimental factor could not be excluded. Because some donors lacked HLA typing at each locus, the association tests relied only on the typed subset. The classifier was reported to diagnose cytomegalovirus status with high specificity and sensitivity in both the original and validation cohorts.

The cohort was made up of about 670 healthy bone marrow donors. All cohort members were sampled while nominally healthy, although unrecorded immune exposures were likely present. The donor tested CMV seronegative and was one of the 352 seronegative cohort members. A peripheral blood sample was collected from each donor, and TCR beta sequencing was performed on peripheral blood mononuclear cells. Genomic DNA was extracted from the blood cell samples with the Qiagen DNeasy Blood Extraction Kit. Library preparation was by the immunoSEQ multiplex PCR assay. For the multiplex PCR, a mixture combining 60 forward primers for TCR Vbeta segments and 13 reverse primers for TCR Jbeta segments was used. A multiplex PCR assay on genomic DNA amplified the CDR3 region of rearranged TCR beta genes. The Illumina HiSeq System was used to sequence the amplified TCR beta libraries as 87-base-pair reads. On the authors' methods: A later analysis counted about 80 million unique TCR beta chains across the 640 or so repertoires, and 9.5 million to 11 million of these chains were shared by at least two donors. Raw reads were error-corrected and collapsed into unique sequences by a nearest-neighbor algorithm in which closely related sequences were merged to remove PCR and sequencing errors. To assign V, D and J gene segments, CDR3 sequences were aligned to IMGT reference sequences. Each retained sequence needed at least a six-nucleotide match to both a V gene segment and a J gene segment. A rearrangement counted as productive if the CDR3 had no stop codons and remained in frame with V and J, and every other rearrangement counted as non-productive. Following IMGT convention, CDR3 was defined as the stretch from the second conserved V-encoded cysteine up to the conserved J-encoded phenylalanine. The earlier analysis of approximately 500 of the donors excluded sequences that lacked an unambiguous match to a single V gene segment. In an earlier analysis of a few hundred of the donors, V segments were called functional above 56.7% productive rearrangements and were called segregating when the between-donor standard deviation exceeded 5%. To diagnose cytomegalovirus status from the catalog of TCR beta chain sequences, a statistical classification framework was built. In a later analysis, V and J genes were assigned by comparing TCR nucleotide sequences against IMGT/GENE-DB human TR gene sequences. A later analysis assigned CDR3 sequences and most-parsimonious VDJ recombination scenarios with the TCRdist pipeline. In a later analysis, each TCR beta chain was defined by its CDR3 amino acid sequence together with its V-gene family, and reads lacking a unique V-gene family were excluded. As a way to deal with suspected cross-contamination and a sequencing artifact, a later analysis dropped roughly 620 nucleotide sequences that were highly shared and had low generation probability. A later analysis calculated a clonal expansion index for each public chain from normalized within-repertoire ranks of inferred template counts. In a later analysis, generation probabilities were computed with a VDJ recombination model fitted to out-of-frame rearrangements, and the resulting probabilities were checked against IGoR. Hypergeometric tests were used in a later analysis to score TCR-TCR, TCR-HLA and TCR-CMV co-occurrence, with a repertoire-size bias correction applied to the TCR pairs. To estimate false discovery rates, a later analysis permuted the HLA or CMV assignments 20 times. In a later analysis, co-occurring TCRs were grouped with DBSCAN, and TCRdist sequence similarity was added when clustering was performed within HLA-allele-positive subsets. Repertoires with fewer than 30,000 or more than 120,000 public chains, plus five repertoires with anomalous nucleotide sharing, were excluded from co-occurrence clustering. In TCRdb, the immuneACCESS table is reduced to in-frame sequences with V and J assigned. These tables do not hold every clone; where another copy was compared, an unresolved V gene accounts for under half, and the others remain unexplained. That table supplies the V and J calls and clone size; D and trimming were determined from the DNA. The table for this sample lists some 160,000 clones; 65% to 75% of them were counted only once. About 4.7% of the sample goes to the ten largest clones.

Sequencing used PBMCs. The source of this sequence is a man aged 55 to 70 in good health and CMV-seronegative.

In nucleotide form, the sequence is TGTGCCTGGAGTGCGCTAGTAGGCAATGAGCAGTTCTTC. Translated, it reads CAWSALVGNEQFF. This chain is built from TRBV30 and TRBJ2-1; no confident D gene assignment can be made. Based on the germline V gene (reference sequence), the CDR1 and CDR2 sequences are GTSNPN and SVGIG. The CDR3 covers 13 residues, taking in both the cysteine and the phenylalanine. The sequence is cut down to CDR3 DNA, 39 bases in frame from base 1. Between the V and J ends, shortened by 1 base and 6 bases respectively, the junction contains 10 bases.